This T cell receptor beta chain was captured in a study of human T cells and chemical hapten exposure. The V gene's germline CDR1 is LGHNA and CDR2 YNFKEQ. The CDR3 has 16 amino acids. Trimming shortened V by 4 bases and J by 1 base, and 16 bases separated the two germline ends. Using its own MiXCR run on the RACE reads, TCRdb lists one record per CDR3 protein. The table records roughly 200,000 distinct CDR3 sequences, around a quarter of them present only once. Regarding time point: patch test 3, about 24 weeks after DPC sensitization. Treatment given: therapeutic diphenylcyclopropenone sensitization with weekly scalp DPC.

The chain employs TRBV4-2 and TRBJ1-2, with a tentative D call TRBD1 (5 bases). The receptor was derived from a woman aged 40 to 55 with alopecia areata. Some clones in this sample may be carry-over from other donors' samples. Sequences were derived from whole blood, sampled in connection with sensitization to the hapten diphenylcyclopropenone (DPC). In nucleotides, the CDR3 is TGTGCCAGCAGCCCGAGGGACGGCGAGCATAACTATGGCTACACCTTC. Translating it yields CASSPRDGEHNYGYTF.